This TCR beta chain emerged from a study of T-cell reconstitution after alpha-beta-depleted transplantation in children. In this sample, this clonotype turned up many times. A library of TCRbeta sequences, prepared with unique molecular identifiers, was generated. MiXCR, applied by TCRdb to the PCR reads, yields one record per CDR3 protein. Here the sample spans approximately 250,000 distinct CDR3 sequences, approximately 9.9% being singletons. Germline CDR1 is SGHRS and CDR2 is YFSETQ. The CDR3 is 15 amino acids. V lost 0 bases and J 6 bases, leaving 12 bases between the germline ends. The TCR was taken from a human donor who donated a stem cell graft to a child with SCID. The rearrangement joins TRBV5-1 to TRBJ2-2; tentative D call: TRBD1 (5 bases). This specimen consisted of PBMCs from the stem cell graft donor, obtained from the stem cell graft. The CDR3 is CASSLGQLVAGELFF. CDR3 coding DNA: TGCGCCAGCAGCTTGGGACAGTTGGTCGCCGGGGAGCTGTTTTTT.